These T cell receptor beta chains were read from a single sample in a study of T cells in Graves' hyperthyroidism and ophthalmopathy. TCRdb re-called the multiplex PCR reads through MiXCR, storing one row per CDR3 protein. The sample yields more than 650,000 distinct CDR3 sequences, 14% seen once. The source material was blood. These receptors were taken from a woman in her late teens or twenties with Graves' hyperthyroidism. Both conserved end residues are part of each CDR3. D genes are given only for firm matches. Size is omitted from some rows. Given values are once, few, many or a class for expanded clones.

cdr3_nt: TGCAGCGTGGAGGCCCGGGGAGCGAACACCGGGGAGCTGTTTTTT
cdr3_aa: CSVEARGANTGELFF
j_call: TRBJ2-2
v_call: TRBV29-1
clone_size: NA
d_call: NA

cdr3_nt: TGCGCCAGCAGCCAAGAACCTTATAGCAATCAGCCCCAGCATTTT
cdr3_aa: CASSQEPYSNQPQHF
j_call: TRBJ1-5
v_call: TRBV4-3
clone_size: NA
d_call: NA

cdr3_nt: TGTGCCTGGACCCCGGGTAATTCACCCCTCCACTTT
cdr3_aa: CAWTPGNSPLHF
j_call: TRBJ1-6
v_call: TRBV30
clone_size: many
d_call: NA

cdr3_nt: TGTGCCTGGAGAGGGTCCACGGGGGAGCAGTTCTTC
cdr3_aa: CAWRGSTGEQFF
j_call: TRBJ2-1
v_call: TRBV30
clone_size: many
d_call: NA

cdr3_nt: TGTGCCAGCAGCCCAGGGTGGGGGACCTACGAGCAGTACTTC
cdr3_aa: CASSPGWGTYEQYF
j_call: TRBJ2-7
v_call: TRBV11-2
clone_size: many
d_call: NA

cdr3_nt: TGCGCCAGCAGCCGCAGAGGGGTTATGAACACTGAAGCTTTCTTT
cdr3_aa: CASSRRGVMNTEAFF
j_call: TRBJ1-1
v_call: TRBV4-3
clone_size: many
d_call: NA

cdr3_nt: TGTGCCAGCAGTCCTGGGGAGTACGAAGAGACCCAGTACTTC
cdr3_aa: CASSPGEYEETQYF
j_call: TRBJ2-5
v_call: TRBV7-9
clone_size: many
d_call: NA

cdr3_nt: TGTGCCAGCAGCTTATTCGGACCCGAAGCTTTCTTT
cdr3_aa: CASSLFGPEAFF
j_call: TRBJ1-1
v_call: TRBV12-3/TRBV12-4
clone_size: many
d_call: NA

cdr3_nt: TGTGCCAGCAGATACTACGACAGGGGTGCGCAAGAGACCCAGTACTTC
cdr3_aa: CASRYYDRGAQETQYF
j_call: TRBJ2-5
v_call: TRBV11-2
clone_size: many
d_call: TRBD1

cdr3_nt: TGTGCCAGCAGTTTACTAGGTAGCGGCCTAGCCAAAAACATTCAGTACTTC
cdr3_aa: CASSLLGSGLAKNIQYF
j_call: TRBJ2-4
v_call: TRBV28
clone_size: many
d_call: NA

cdr3_nt: TGTGCCAGCAGTGGACGGGACAGGGCTGGCTACACCTTC
cdr3_aa: CASSGRDRAGYTF
j_call: TRBJ1-2
v_call: TRBV6-2/TRBV6-3
clone_size: NA
d_call: TRBD1

cdr3_nt: TGTGCCAGCAGTTTTAGACACCGGGGGGACGGGGAGCAGTACTTC
cdr3_aa: CASSFRHRGDGEQYF
j_call: TRBJ2-7
v_call: TRBV28
clone_size: NA
d_call: TRBD2

cdr3_nt: TGTGCCAGCAGCCGACAGGGGGGCACCACTGAAGCTTTCTTT
cdr3_aa: CASSRQGGTTEAFF
j_call: TRBJ1-1
v_call: TRBV12-3/TRBV12-4
clone_size: few
d_call: TRBD1

cdr3_nt: TGTGCCAGCTCACGGCCGGGACTAGCGGGGCAAGAGACCCAGTACTTC
cdr3_aa: CASSRPGLAGQETQYF
j_call: TRBJ2-5
v_call: TRBV18
clone_size: few
d_call: TRBD2

cdr3_nt: TGTGCCAGCAGTCGGTATAAGAACACTGAAGCTTTCTTT
cdr3_aa: CASSRYKNTEAFF
j_call: TRBJ1-1
v_call: TRBV6-2/TRBV6-3
clone_size: few
d_call: NA

cdr3_nt: TGTGCCAGCAGTTACGTCGACAGCTCGAACACCGGGGAGCTGTTTTTT
cdr3_aa: CASSYVDSSNTGELFF
j_call: TRBJ2-2
v_call: TRBV6-6
clone_size: many
d_call: NA

cdr3_nt: TGTGCCAGCAGCTCTCAAGCGGACCAAGAGACCCAGTACTTC
cdr3_aa: CASSSQADQETQYF
j_call: TRBJ2-5
v_call: TRBV9
clone_size: few
d_call: NA

cdr3_nt: TGTGCCAGCAGCCGATGGACAGGGATACTCGAAGAGACCCAGTACTTC
cdr3_aa: CASSRWTGILEETQYF
j_call: TRBJ2-5
v_call: TRBV3-1
clone_size: few
d_call: TRBD1